Included here is one T cell receptor beta chain sequence, with context. Its antigen is undetermined. Sequence at one end of the junction differs from germline and may be a read error. The entry originates in a study of HIV-infected patients and healthy controls. General study points: Compared with healthy controls, HIV-infected patients showed less CDR3 sharing between individuals.

Alpha and beta constant-region primers primed reverse transcription of around 550 ng RNA. Using multiplexing indices, alpha and beta chain libraries were generated apart by chain-specific third strand synthesis. A 5' RACE adapter with a random hexamer and the SP2 primer site was joined to cDNA. A 12-nucleotide barcode per molecule came from two concatenated random hexamers added pre-amplification. TCRdb used MiXCR to reprocess the 5' RACE reads, holding one entry per CDR3 protein. The sample has approximately 5,700 distinct CDR3 sequences, under 25% seen once. No cell fractionation was done, so the repertoire covers all unsorted peripheral blood T cells. In germline, CDR1 is DFQATT, CDR2 SNEGSKA (reference sequence). This CDR3 contains 14 residues.

The source was blood, collected before antiretroviral therapy. The clonotype comes from an adult with HIV infection. The chain combines TRBV20-1 with TRBJ2-5; D may match TRBD1 or TRBD2 (5 bases each). The CDR3 coding sequence is TGCAGTGCGCGACCGAGGGGCGGATTAGAGACCAAGTACTTC. Translated: CSARPRGGLETKYF.